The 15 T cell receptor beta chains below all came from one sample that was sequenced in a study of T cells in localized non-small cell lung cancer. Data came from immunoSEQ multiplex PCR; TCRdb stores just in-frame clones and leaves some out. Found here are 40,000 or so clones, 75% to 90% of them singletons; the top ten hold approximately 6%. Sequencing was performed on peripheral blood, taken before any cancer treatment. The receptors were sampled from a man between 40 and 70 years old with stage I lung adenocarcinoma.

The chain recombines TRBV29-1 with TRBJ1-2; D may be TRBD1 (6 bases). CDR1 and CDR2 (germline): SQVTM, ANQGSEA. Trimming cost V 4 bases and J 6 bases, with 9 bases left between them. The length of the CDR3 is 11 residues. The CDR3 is CSVARGHGYTF. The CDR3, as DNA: TGCAGCGTTGCCAGGGGTCATGGCTACACCTTC.

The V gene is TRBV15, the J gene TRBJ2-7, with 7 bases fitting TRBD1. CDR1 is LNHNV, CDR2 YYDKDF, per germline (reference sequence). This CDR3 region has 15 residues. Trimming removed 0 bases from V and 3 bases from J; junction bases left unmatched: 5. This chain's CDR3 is CATSRDRQGDYEQYF. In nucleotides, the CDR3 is TGTGCCACCAGCAGAGATCGACAGGGAGACTACGAGCAGTACTTC.

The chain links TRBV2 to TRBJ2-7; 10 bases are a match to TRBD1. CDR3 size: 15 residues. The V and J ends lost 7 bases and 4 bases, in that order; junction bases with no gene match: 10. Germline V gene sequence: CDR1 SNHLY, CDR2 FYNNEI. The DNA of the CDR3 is TGTGCCAGCAAAAAAAACCTGGACAGGGGGTACGAGCAGTACTTC. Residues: CASKKNLDRGYEQYF.

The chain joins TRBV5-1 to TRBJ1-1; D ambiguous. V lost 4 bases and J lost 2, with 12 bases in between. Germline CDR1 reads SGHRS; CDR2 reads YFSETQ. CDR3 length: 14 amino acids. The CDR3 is CASSVDGTNTEAFF. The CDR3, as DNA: TGCGCCAGCAGCGTCGACGGCACTAACACTGAAGCTTTCTTT.

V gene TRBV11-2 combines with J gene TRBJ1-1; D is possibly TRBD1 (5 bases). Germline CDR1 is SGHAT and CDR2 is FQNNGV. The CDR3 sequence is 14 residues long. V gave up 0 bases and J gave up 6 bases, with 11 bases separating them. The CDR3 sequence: CASSLDPGVSEAFF. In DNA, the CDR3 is TGTGCCAGCAGCTTAGATCCGGGGGTCTCTGAAGCTTTCTTT.

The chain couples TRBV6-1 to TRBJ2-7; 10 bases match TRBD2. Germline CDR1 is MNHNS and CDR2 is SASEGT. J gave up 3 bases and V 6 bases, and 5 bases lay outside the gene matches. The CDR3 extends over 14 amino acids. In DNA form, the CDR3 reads TGTGCCAGCAGGTTAGCGGGGGGAAACTACGAGCAGTACTTC. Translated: CASRLAGGNYEQYF.

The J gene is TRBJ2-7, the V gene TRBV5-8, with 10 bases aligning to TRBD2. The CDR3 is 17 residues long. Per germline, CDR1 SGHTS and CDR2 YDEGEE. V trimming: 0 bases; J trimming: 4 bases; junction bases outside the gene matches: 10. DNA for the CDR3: TGTGCCAGCAGCTTGGGCCCCGATTCTAGCGGGAGTTACGAGCAGTACTTC. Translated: CASSLGPDSSGSYEQYF.

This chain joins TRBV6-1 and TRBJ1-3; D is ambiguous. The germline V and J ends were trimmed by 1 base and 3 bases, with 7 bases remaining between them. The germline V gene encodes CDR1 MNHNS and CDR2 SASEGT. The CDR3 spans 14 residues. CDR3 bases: TGTGCCAGCAGTGAAGATTGGAGTGGAAACACCATATATTTT. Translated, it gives CASSEDWSGNTIYF.

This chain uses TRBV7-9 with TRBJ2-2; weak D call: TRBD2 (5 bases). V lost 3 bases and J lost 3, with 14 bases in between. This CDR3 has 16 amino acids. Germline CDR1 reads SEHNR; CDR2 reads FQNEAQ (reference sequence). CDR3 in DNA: TGTGCCAGCAGCTTGCGGCCAACCGGGGACACCGGGGAGCTGTTTTTT. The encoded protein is CASSLRPTGDTGELFF.

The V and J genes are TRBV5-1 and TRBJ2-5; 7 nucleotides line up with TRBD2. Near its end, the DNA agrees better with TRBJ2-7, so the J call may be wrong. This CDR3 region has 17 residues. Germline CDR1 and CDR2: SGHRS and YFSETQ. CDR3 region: CASGPYQGSGPSYEQYF. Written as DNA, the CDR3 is TGCGCCAGCGGACCCTATCAGGGTAGCGGGCCCTCCTACGAGCAGTACTTC.

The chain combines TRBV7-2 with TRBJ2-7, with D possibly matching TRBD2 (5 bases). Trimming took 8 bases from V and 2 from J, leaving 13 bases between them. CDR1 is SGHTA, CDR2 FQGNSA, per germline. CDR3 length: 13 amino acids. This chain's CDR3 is CASQRERTYEQYF. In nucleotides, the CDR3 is TGTGCCAGCCAGCGCGAGCGGACCTACGAGCAGTACTTC.

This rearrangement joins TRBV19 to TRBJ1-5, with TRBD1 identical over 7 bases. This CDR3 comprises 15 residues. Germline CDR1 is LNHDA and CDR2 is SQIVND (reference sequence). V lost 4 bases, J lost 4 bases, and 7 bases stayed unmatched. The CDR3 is CASSNYGTANQPQHF. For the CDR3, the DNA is TGTGCCAGTAGTAATTACGGGACAGCGAATCAGCCCCAGCATTTT.

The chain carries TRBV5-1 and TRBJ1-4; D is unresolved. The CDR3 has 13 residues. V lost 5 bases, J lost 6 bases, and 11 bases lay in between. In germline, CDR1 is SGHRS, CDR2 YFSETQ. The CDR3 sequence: CASSMGGYEKLFF. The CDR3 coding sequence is TGCGCCAGCAGTATGGGAGGATATGAAAAACTGTTTTTT.

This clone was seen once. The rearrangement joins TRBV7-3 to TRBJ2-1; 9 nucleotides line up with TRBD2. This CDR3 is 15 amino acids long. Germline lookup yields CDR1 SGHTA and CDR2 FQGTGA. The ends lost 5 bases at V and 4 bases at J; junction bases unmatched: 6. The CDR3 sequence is CASSPRTSEYNEQFF. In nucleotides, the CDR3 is TGTGCCAGCAGCCCAAGGACTAGCGAGTACAATGAGCAGTTCTTC. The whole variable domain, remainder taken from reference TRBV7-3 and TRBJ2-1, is GAGVSQTPSNKVTEKGKYVELRCDPISGHTALYWYRQSLGQGPEFLIYFQGTGAADDSGLPNDRFFAVRPEGSVSTLKIQRTERGDSAVYLCASSPRTSEYNEQFFGPGTRLTVL.

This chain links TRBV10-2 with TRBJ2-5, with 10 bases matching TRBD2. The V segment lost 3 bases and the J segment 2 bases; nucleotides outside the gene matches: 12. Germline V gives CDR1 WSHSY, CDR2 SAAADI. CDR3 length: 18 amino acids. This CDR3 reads CASSDPGTSDSPQETQYF. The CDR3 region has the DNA TGCGCCAGCAGTGATCCCGGGACTAGCGACTCACCTCAAGAGACCCAGTACTTC.